Each of the 16 T cell receptor beta chains below was sequenced from the same sample in a study of PD-1 blockade in classical Hodgkin lymphoma. The assay was immunoSEQ multiplex PCR, and TCRdb's table has in-frame clones only and misses some. The sample yields 35,000 to 45,000 clones, 69% seen once. Patients all relapsed after autologous stem cell transplantation, and there was variation in brentuximab vedotin exposure. Here the sequenced sample was peripheral blood mononuclear cells (PBMCs), taken before the second cycle of nivolumab. The receptors here all came from a human donor with classical Hodgkin lymphoma.

The chain couples TRBV6-1 to TRBJ2-7, with D unresolved. This CDR3 has 15 amino acids. From germline, CDR1 is MNHNS and CDR2 SASEGT. The germline V and J ends were trimmed by 0 bases and 2 bases, with 11 bases remaining between them. CDR3 loop: CASSEAYEATYEQYF. CDR3 bases: TGTGCCAGCAGTGAAGCGTACGAGGCAACCTACGAGCAGTACTTC.

In this sample, this clone turned up a few times. This rearrangement joins TRBV27 to TRBJ2-7, with D possibly being TRBD1 (6 bases). CDR3 length equals 13 residues. Trimming cost V 3 bases and J 3 bases, with 9 bases left between them. CDR1 and CDR2 (germline): MNHEY, SMNVEV (reference sequence). CDR3: CASSLDRNYEQYF. The CDR3 DNA reads as TGTGCCAGCAGTTTGGACAGAAACTACGAGCAGTACTTC.

The table lists this clone with a few counts. The same CDR3 can be traced to other DNA sequences in this sample. The genes are TRBV2 and TRBJ1-2, with D maybe TRBD1 (6 bases). Germline CDR1 and CDR2: SNHLY and FYNNEI. V lost 5 bases, J lost 0 bases, and 10 bases lay in between. The CDR3 runs 14 residues. CDR3 loop: CASSPQGSNYGYTF. CDR3 DNA: TGTGCCAGCAGTCCACAGGGATCTAACTATGGCTACACCTTC.

The chain combines TRBV19 with TRBJ2-2; 8 nucleotides agree with TRBD1. V was clipped by 5 bases and J by 2 bases; unmatched bases: 10. Germline V gene sequence: CDR1 LNHDA, CDR2 SQIVND (reference sequence). There are 17 residues in the CDR3. Here the CDR3 reads CASSARQGLGNTGELFF. The CDR3 nucleotides read TGTGCCAGTAGTGCCAGACAGGGGCTGGGAAACACCGGGGAGCTGTTTTTT.

The chain couples TRBV10-3 to TRBJ2-7, with D possibly TRBD2 on 6 matching bases. Per the germline V gene, CDR1 is ENHRY and CDR2 is SYGVKD. This CDR3 comprises 15 residues. The germline V and J ends were trimmed by 10 bases and 0 bases, with 19 bases remaining between them. The CDR3 spells CATGFSGFNSYEQYF. CDR3 nucleotide sequence: TGTGCCACCGGATTTAGCGGATTCAACTCCTACGAGCAGTACTTC.

This chain uses TRBV5-1 with TRBJ2-5; 9 bases are a match to TRBD2. Trimming took 4 bases from V and 6 from J; bases not matched to a gene: 10. CDR1 and CDR2 (germline): SGHRS, YFSETQ. The CDR3 is 15 residues long. CDR3 coding DNA: TGCGCCAGCAGCCCAATGGCGGGAGGGACAAAGACCCAGTACTTC. It encodes CASSPMAGGTKTQYF.

This clone occurred a few times. The chain links TRBV11-2 to TRBJ2-5; 8 bases line up with TRBD2. Germline values: CDR1 SGHAT, CDR2 FQNNGV. There are 16 residues in the CDR3. V was pared by 5 bases and J by 4 bases, with 12 bases of the junction left unmatched. DNA of the CDR3: TGTGCCAGCAGCGCCTTTATCGGGGGGGCCAGAGAGACCCAGTACTTC. The encoded protein is CASSAFIGGARETQYF. The complete variable domain, with remaining parts taken from reference TRBV11-2 and TRBJ2-5, reads EAGVAQSPRYKIIEKRQSVAFWCNPISGHATLYWYQQILGQGPKLLIQFQNNGVVDDSQLPKDRFSAERLKGVDSTLKIQPAKLEDSAVYLCASSAFIGGARETQYFGPGTRLLVL.

The chain carries TRBV4-2 and TRBJ2-1; TRBD1 matches at 7 bases. Losses at the gene ends were 3 bases for V and 9 bases for J; bases not matched to a gene: 5. This CDR3 region has 13 residues. The germline V gene encodes CDR1 LGHNA and CDR2 YNFKEQ. The CDR3 nucleotides read TGTGCCAGCAGCCAGTCTCGGACAGGTGAGCAGTTCTTC. Translating gives CASSQSRTGEQFF.

The genes are TRBV7-9 and TRBJ1-4; D is uncertain. This CDR3 contains 16 residues. Germline V gives CDR1 SEHNR, CDR2 FQNEAQ (reference sequence). V was cut by 5 bases and J by 8 bases, with 21 bases left in between. As DNA, the CDR3 is TGTGCCAGCAGCCTCGGATTGGGGAGCGCAGGAGAAAAACTGTTTTTT. Amino acids: CASSLGLGSAGEKLFF.

The chain recombines TRBV5-5 with TRBJ2-5; 8 bases match TRBD1. The CDR3 is 15 residues long. The V and J ends lost 1 base and 5 bases, in that order; junction bases with no gene match: 7. CDR1 SGHKS and CDR2 YYEKEE come from the germline V gene (reference sequence). The CDR3 region has the DNA TGTGCCAGCAGCTTGTTCGCAGGGGGCTCGGAGACCCAGTACTTC. Translating gives CASSLFAGGSETQYF. The entire variable domain, with the rest obtained from reference TRBV5-5 and TRBJ2-5, is as follows: DAGVTQSPTHLIKTRGQQVTLRCSPISGHKSVSWYQQVLGQGPQFIFQYYEKEERGRGNFPDRFSARQFPNYSSELNVNALLLGDSALYLCASSLFAGGSETQYFGPGTRLLVL.

This clone was counted between two and nine times. The chain recombines TRBV27 with TRBJ1-1; 7 bases align to TRBD1. There are 14 residues in the CDR3. CDR1 MNHEY and CDR2 SMNVEV come from the germline V gene (reference sequence). V lost 5 bases, J lost 1 base, and 4 bases stayed unmatched. This CDR3 reads CASSKRQGNTEAFF. Written as DNA, the CDR3 is TGTGCCAGCAGTAAGAGACAGGGGAACACTGAAGCTTTCTTT.

The chain combines TRBV5-1 with TRBJ2-3, with TRBD2 identical over 12 bases. The CDR3 covers 17 residues. Trimming removed 4 bases from V and 0 bases from J; junction bases left unmatched: 6. Germline V gene sequence: CDR1 SGHRS, CDR2 YFSETQ. The CDR3: CASSTRTSGASTDTQYF. CDR3 bases: TGCGCCAGCAGCACCCGGACTAGCGGGGCGAGCACAGATACGCAGTATTTT.

The rearrangement uses TRBV11-1 and TRBJ2-1; weak D call: TRBD1 (6 bases). CDR1 is SGHAT and CDR2 is FQDESV in the germline V gene (reference sequence). There are 15 residues in the CDR3. V shed 1 base and J shed 9 bases, with 16 bases lying between them. CDR3 loop: CASSLDWTVSFEQFF. CDR3 sequence (DNA): TGTGCCAGCAGCTTAGACTGGACAGTATCATTTGAGCAGTTCTTC.

For this clone: Relative to the germline gene, one junction end is altered; a read error may explain this. The gene calls are TRBV7-2 and TRBJ2-3, with 10 bases identical to TRBD2. This CDR3 comprises 15 residues. Per germline, CDR1 SGHTA and CDR2 FQGNSA. The CDR3 spells CAGSFISGGKDTQYF. The CDR3 nucleotides read TGTGCCGGCAGCTTCATTAGCGGGGGGAAGGATACGCAGTATTTT.

A few counts support this clone. The chain has TRBV27 and TRBJ2-1, with 12 bases matching TRBD2. The CDR3 has 14 residues. V was pared by 7 bases and J by 5 bases, with 3 bases of the junction left unmatched. Germline values: CDR1 MNHEY, CDR2 SMNVEV (reference sequence). The CDR3 DNA follows: TGTGCCAGCAAAACTAGCGGGAGGAACAATGAGCAGTTCTTC. Translating it yields CASKTSGRNNEQFF.

V usage is TRBV27 and J usage is TRBJ1-6; D call uncertain. The germline gives CDR1 MNHEY, CDR2 SMNVEV (reference sequence). V lost 3 bases, J lost 8 bases, and 8 bases lay in between. The CDR3 consists of 13 residues. CDR3: CASSFRIDSPLHF. Here the CDR3 DNA reads TGTGCCAGCAGTTTCAGGATCGATTCACCCCTCCACTTT.